Listed below are T cell receptor beta chains from one sample, sequenced in a study of STAT5B mutations in CD4+ large granular lymphocyte leukemia. Sequenced by immunoSEQ multiplex PCR; TCRdb stores in-frame clones only, minus some. The sample lists about 30,000 clones; 71% were seen once. Sequencing used CD4+ T cells from blood buffy coats. Receptors originate from a human donor in good health. CDR3s include the opening cysteine and the closing phenylalanine or tryptophan. The D gene is left open where the match is weak. Clone size is given for some rows only: seen once, a few or many times, or a class if the clone is expanded.

v_gene: TRBV5-6
abundance: -
d_gene: -
j_gene: TRBJ2-7
CDR3aa: CASRRDNSYEQYF
CDR3nt: TGTGCCAGCAGGCGGGACAACTCCTACGAGCAGTACTTC

v_gene: TRBV5-1
abundance: few
d_gene: -
j_gene: TRBJ1-2
CDR3aa: CASSHPLTYGYTF
CDR3nt: TGCGCCAGCAGCCACCCATTAACCTATGGCTACACCTTC

v_gene: TRBV27
abundance: -
d_gene: TRBD1
j_gene: TRBJ2-1
CDR3aa: CASRGQQNNEQFF
CDR3nt: TGTGCCAGCAGGGGACAGCAGAACAATGAGCAGTTCTTC

v_gene: TRBV5-4
abundance: once
d_gene: -
j_gene: TRBJ1-1
CDR3aa: CASSVDRSTEAFF
CDR3nt: TGTGCCAGCAGCGTAGACCGGTCCACTGAAGCTTTCTTT

v_gene: TRBV9
abundance: -
d_gene: -
j_gene: TRBJ2-3
CDR3aa: CASSVVAENTDTQYF
CDR3nt: TGTGCCAGCAGCGTCGTGGCCGAAAACACAGATACGCAGTATTTT

v_gene: TRBV5-4
abundance: -
d_gene: TRBD1
j_gene: TRBJ2-2
CDR3aa: CASSSDRANTGELFF
CDR3nt: TGTGCCAGCAGCTCTGACAGGGCGAACACCGGGGAGCTGTTTTTT

v_gene: TRBV5-5
abundance: -
d_gene: -
j_gene: TRBJ2-1
CDR3aa: CATQRDGSYNEQFF
CDR3nt: TGTGCCACCCAAAGGGACGGATCCTACAATGAGCAGTTCTTC

v_gene: TRBV19
abundance: -
d_gene: -
j_gene: TRBJ2-2
CDR3aa: CASSIPQGGNTGELFF
CDR3nt: TGTGCCAGTAGTATCCCCCAGGGAGGGAACACCGGGGAGCTGTTTTTT

v_gene: TRBV7-9
abundance: few
d_gene: -
j_gene: TRBJ2-1
CDR3aa: CASSLAPGLGILGFF
CDR3nt: TGTGCCAGCAGCTTAGCGCCGGGACTCGGGATCTTAGGGTTCTTC

v_gene: TRBV29-1
abundance: -
d_gene: TRBD1
j_gene: TRBJ1-2
CDR3aa: CSVAGQVDYGYTF
CDR3nt: TGCAGCGTTGCGGGACAGGTGGACTATGGCTACACCTTC

v_gene: TRBV7-9
abundance: -
d_gene: -
j_gene: TRBJ1-5
CDR3aa: CASSLDGGGGNQPQHF
CDR3nt: TGTGCCAGCAGCTTAGATGGTGGGGGGGGCAATCAGCCCCAGCATTTT

v_gene: TRBV25-1
abundance: -
d_gene: -
j_gene: TRBJ1-1
CDR3aa: CASSESGQKNTEAFF
CDR3nt: TGTGCCAGCAGTGAATCGGGGCAGAAGAACACTGAAGCTTTCTTT

v_gene: TRBV9
abundance: -
d_gene: -
j_gene: TRBJ1-2
CDR3aa: CASSVAAQNYGYTF
CDR3nt: TGTGCCAGCAGCGTAGCTGCACAGAACTATGGCTACACCTTC

v_gene: TRBV9
abundance: -
d_gene: -
j_gene: TRBJ1-1
CDR3aa: CASSPDLRGTEAFF
CDR3nt: TGTGCCAGCAGCCCAGACCTTAGGGGCACTGAAGCTTTCTTT

v_gene: TRBV6-1
abundance: -
d_gene: TRBD2
j_gene: TRBJ2-1
CDR3aa: CASSEVWRGVLNNEQFF
CDR3nt: TGTGCCAGCAGTGAAGTCTGGCGGGGGGTACTAAACAATGAGCAGTTCTTC

v_gene: TRBV9
abundance: -
d_gene: TRBD2
j_gene: TRBJ2-4
CDR3aa: CASSVDPSGYEVSKNIQYF
CDR3nt: TGTGCCAGCAGCGTAGATCCTAGCGGGTATGAGGTCTCCAAAAACATTCAGTACTTC

v_gene: TRBV18
abundance: -
d_gene: TRBD1
j_gene: TRBJ1-6
CDR3aa: CASSPSAGGGSPLHF
CDR3nt: TGTGCCAGCTCACCATCTGCAGGGGGCGGTTCACCCCTCCACTTT

v_gene: TRBV7-2
abundance: -
d_gene: TRBD2
j_gene: TRBJ2-7
CDR3aa: CASSRAGAYEQYF
CDR3nt: TGTGCCAGCAGCAGAGCGGGGGCCTACGAGCAGTACTTC

v_gene: TRBV6-6
abundance: -
d_gene: TRBD1
j_gene: TRBJ1-6
CDR3aa: CASSYPRRQGIPPLHF
CDR3nt: TGTGCCAGCAGTTACCCGCGACGACAGGGGATACCACCCCTCCACTTT

v_gene: TRBV30
abundance: -
d_gene: -
j_gene: TRBJ2-1
CDR3aa: CAWMPGGSYNEQFF
CDR3nt: TGTGCCTGGATGCCTGGGGGCTCCTACAATGAGCAGTTCTTC

v_gene: TRBV12-5
abundance: -
d_gene: -
j_gene: TRBJ2-3
CDR3aa: CASGLGGTDTQYF
CDR3nt: TGTGCTAGTGGTTTGGGAGGCACAGATACGCAGTATTTT

v_gene: TRBV2
abundance: -
d_gene: -
j_gene: TRBJ2-7
CDR3aa: CASQSYEQYF
CDR3nt: TGTGCCTCACAATCCTACGAGCAGTACTTC

v_gene: TRBV5-1
abundance: -
d_gene: -
j_gene: TRBJ2-7
CDR3aa: CASSEGGTLEQYF
CDR3nt: TGCGCCAGCAGCGAAGGCGGGACCCTCGAGCAGTACTTC

v_gene: TRBV28
abundance: -
d_gene: TRBD1
j_gene: TRBJ1-6
CDR3aa: CASNLPTGDNSPLHF
CDR3nt: TGTGCCAGCAACCTCCCAACAGGGGATAATTCACCCCTCCACTTT

v_gene: TRBV2
abundance: few
d_gene: TRBD1
j_gene: TRBJ2-7
CDR3aa: CASSTQGMYEQYF
CDR3nt: TGTGCCAGCAGTACACAGGGGATGTACGAGCAGTACTTC

v_gene: TRBV7-2
abundance: -
d_gene: -
j_gene: TRBJ1-4
CDR3aa: CASSLVGGTTNEKLFF
CDR3nt: TGTGCCAGCAGCTTAGTGGGGGGAACAACTAATGAAAAACTGTTTTTT

v_gene: TRBV10-3
abundance: -
d_gene: TRBD1
j_gene: TRBJ2-2
CDR3aa: CAAHRGDTGELFF
CDR3nt: TGTGCCGCCCACAGGGGGGACACCGGGGAGCTGTTTTTT

v_gene: TRBV19
abundance: -
d_gene: -
j_gene: TRBJ1-3
CDR3aa: CASSIATEPGDTIYF
CDR3nt: TGTGCCAGTAGTATAGCGACAGAGCCGGGGGACACCATATATTTT

v_gene: TRBV5-4
abundance: -
d_gene: TRBD2
j_gene: TRBJ2-1
CDR3aa: CASSPAGGPYYEQFF
CDR3nt: TGTGCCAGCAGCCCAGCGGGGGGGCCATATTATGAGCAGTTCTTC

v_gene: TRBV5-4
abundance: few
d_gene: TRBD1
j_gene: TRBJ1-6
CDR3aa: CASSLAGTGGPNSPLHF
CDR3nt: TGTGCCAGCAGCTTGGCCGGGACAGGGGGCCCCAATTCACCCCTCCACTTT

v_gene: TRBV2
abundance: once
d_gene: -
j_gene: TRBJ2-6
CDR3aa: CASSPRGRGAVAGANVLTF
CDR3nt: TGTGCCAGCAGTCCCCGAGGCAGGGGAGCAGTAGCTGGGGCCAACGTCCTGACTTTC

v_gene: TRBV19
abundance: -
d_gene: -
j_gene: TRBJ1-2
CDR3aa: CASSPEWGYGYTF
CDR3nt: TGTGCCAGTAGCCCAGAGTGGGGCTATGGCTACACCTTC

v_gene: TRBV4-2
abundance: medium-sized
d_gene: -
j_gene: TRBJ1-1
CDR3aa: CASTTGGGRNTEAFF
CDR3nt: TGTGCCAGCACCACCGGGGGGGGGAGGAACACTGAAGCTTTCTTT

v_gene: TRBV4-1
abundance: -
d_gene: -
j_gene: TRBJ1-3
CDR3aa: CASSQDFEATSSGNTIYF
CDR3nt: TGCGCCAGCAGCCAAGATTTCGAGGCAACCTCCTCTGGAAACACCATATATTTT

v_gene: TRBV7-9
abundance: -
d_gene: -
j_gene: TRBJ2-5
CDR3aa: CASSLGQPQETQYF
CDR3nt: TGTGCCAGCAGCCTAGGACAGCCCCAAGAGACCCAGTACTTC